A single sample gave rise to the 10 T cell receptor beta chains below, sequenced in a study of T cell changes during pregnancy in multiple sclerosis (dated by TCRdb to the late 2010s). Library method: the immunoSEQ multiplex PCR assay. Held by TCRdb, this immuneACCESS table contains in-frame sequences only and omits some clones. Under half of the omission traces to an unresolved V gene where checked; the cause of the rest is unknown. Counted in this sample were 44,000 or so clones; almost 90% of them appeared once. Of the sample, approximately 1.4% is held by the ten largest clones. Source: peripheral blood, taken in the first trimester of pregnancy. Source of these receptors: a female donor in good health, enrolled as a control in a pregnancy study.

The chain recombines TRBV6-5 with TRBJ1-1; D not certain. With 5 bases removed from V and 6 bases from J, the gap between germline ends came to 7 bases. The CDR3 runs 11 residues. Germline V lookup: CDR1 MNHEY, CDR2 SVGAGI. Written as DNA, the CDR3 is TGTGCCAGCAGTAATCGGGCTGAAGCTTTCTTT. Amino acid sequence: CASSNRAEAFF.

This clone appeared a few times. J is TRBJ1-1 and V is TRBV27; D is unresolved. The V gene's germline CDR1 is MNHEY and CDR2 SMNVEV (reference sequence). V lost 5 bases and J 8 bases, leaving 15 bases between the germline ends. CDR3 length: 13 amino acids. The CDR3 reads CASSPRRAGEAFF. The CDR3 DNA is TGTGCCAGCAGTCCCCGGCGGGCCGGGGAAGCTTTCTTT.

With respect to this clone: At one boundary the junction diverges from the germline segment, which might be a read error. The chain joins TRBV5-4 to TRBJ2-5; D ambiguous. The CDR3 runs to 13 residues. Germline values: CDR1 SGHNT, CDR2 YYREEE (reference sequence). The CDR3 DNA reads TGTGCCAGCAGCTTGGGTCGACAAGAGACCCCGTACTTC. Protein: CASSLGRQETPYF.

This chain uses TRBV11-3 with TRBJ1-5; D gene unclear. This CDR3 has 15 amino acids. Germline CDR1 SGHNT, CDR2 YENEEA. Trimming shortened V by 7 bases and J by 6 bases, and 19 bases separated the two germline ends. The CDR3 coding sequence is TGTGCCAGCATCCATACTAGGATCGGGGTTCAGCCCCAGCATTTT. The encoded protein is CASIHTRIGVQPQHF.

The J gene is TRBJ2-6, the V gene TRBV19; perhaps TRBD1 as D (5 bases). The germline V gene encodes CDR1 LNHDA and CDR2 SQIVND (reference sequence). Trimming removed 6 bases at V and 0 bases at J, with 12 bases between. The CDR3 totals 16 residues. The CDR3 bases are TGTGCCAGTAGGGGCTTCAGGGACTCTGGGGCCAACGTCCTGACTTTC. It is translated as CASRGFRDSGANVLTF. Complete variable domain (other parts from reference TRBV19 and TRBJ2-6): DGGITQSPKYLFRKEGQNVTLSCEQNLNHDAMYWYRQDPGQGLRLIYYSQIVNDFQKGDIAEGYSVSREKKESFPLTVTSAQKNPTAFYLCASRGFRDSGANVLTFGAGSRLTVL.

The chain links TRBV7-2 to TRBJ2-3; 10 nucleotides agree with TRBD2. CDR3 length equals 19 residues. V gave up 5 bases and J gave up 1 base; unmatched junction bases: 15. Germline lookup yields CDR1 SGHTA and CDR2 FQGNSA. CDR3 coding DNA: TGTGCCAGCAGCCCGAGGCCAGCGGGAGGGCCGGTGGGCACAGATACGCAGTATTTT. Protein product: CASSPRPAGGPVGTDTQYF.

The gene calls are TRBV11-3 and TRBJ1-2, with TRBD1 matching over 7 bases. The CDR3 contains 14 residues. Germline V gives CDR1 SGHNT, CDR2 YENEEA. V shed 2 bases and J 4 bases; nucleotides not matched to a gene: 4. Written as DNA, the CDR3 is TGTGCCAGCAGCTTAACAGGGGTAGGCTATGGCTACACCTTC. Protein: CASSLTGVGYGYTF.

The gene calls are TRBV19 and TRBJ2-2, with D possibly TRBD1 on 6 matching bases. CDR3 length equals 14 residues. Trimming stripped 3 bases from V and 4 bases from J, with 9 bases between. The V gene's germline CDR1 is LNHDA and CDR2 SQIVND (reference sequence). The CDR3 spells CASSMGAGTGELFF. The CDR3 region has the DNA TGTGCCAGTAGTATGGGGGCGGGCACCGGGGAGCTGTTTTTT.

The J gene is TRBJ1-2, the V gene TRBV27, with 7 bases fitting TRBD1. Trimming took 3 bases from V and 0 from J; bases not matched to a gene: 16. In germline, CDR1 is MNHEY, CDR2 SMNVEV (reference sequence). This CDR3 spans 19 amino acids. The CDR3 DNA follows: TGTGCCAGCAGTTTCAACCCGACAGGGAATAGCCCGGCTAACTATGGCTACACCTTC. As protein: CASSFNPTGNSPANYGYTF.

The gene calls are TRBV11-2 and TRBJ2-1; 9 nucleotides match TRBD2. Germline assignment: CDR1 SGHAT and CDR2 FQNNGV. With 5 bases clipped from V and 8 bases from J, the junction kept 10 bases outside the gene matches. This CDR3 is 15 amino acids long. CDR3 coding DNA: TGTGCCAGCAGCCCTAGCGGGAATCTGGGGGATGAGCAGTTCTTC. It encodes CASSPSGNLGDEQFF. The complete variable domain, with remaining parts taken from reference TRBV11-2 and TRBJ2-1, reads EAGVAQSPRYKIIEKRQSVAFWCNPISGHATLYWYQQILGQGPKLLIQFQNNGVVDDSQLPKDRFSAERLKGVDSTLKIQPAKLEDSAVYLCASSPSGNLGDEQFFGPGTRLTVL.